This T cell receptor beta chain derives from a study of CD8 T cells in Susac syndrome. Germline loops: CDR1 DFQATT, CDR2 SNEGSKA (reference sequence). This CDR3 region has 15 residues. V shed 3 bases and J 0 bases; nucleotides not matched to a gene: 5. Reverse transcription of 0.5 to 1 ug RNA was performed with random hexamers. TCRdb reanalysed the immunoSEQ multiplex PCR reads using MiXCR and keeps one entry per CDR3 protein. The table shows around 95,000 distinct CDR3 sequences, with approximately 95% occurring only once. This receptor was obtained from a human donor with Susac syndrome. The gene calls are TRBV20-1 and TRBJ2-1, with 7 bases fitting TRBD2. Sequencing was carried out using CD8+ T cells from PBMCs. The CDR3 is CSASGGKSSYNEQFF. As DNA, the CDR3 is TGCAGTGCTAGCGGGGGGAAAAGCTCCTACAATGAGCAGTTCTTC.